The T cell receptor beta chain under discussion was sequenced for a study of radiation and T cells in renal cell carcinoma. Study context: Nephrectomy followed 15 Gy stereotactic body radiation by 4 weeks.

The CDR3 sequence is 16 residues long. There are a few counts of this clone. Time point specified: blood 2 weeks post-SBRT. Indicated treatment: 15 Gy SBRT to primary tumor, nephrectomy 4 weeks later. Blood was sampled at baseline, 2 weeks and 4 weeks after SBRT. The data were produced by immunoSEQ multiplex PCR, yet TCRdb's version contains in-frame clones alone and is incomplete. In the table there are about 150,000 clones, about 91% of which are singletons. The sample here was blood, taken from a patient whose treatment included radiotherapy and nephrectomy. The rearrangement links TRBV21-1 to TRBJ2-3; TRBD2 was called by the table and not checked on the DNA. TRBV21-1 is marked as a pseudogene. The receptor was isolated from a woman in her forties or fifties with renal cell carcinoma. The CDR3 coding sequence is TGTGCCAGCAGCTCCCAACTAGCGGGGGAAGCAGATACGCAGTATTTT. Translated, it gives CASSSQLAGEADTQYF.